The 17 T cell receptor beta chains below come from one sample, sequenced in a study of T-cell reconstitution after alpha-beta-depleted transplantation in children. The authors prepared the TCRbeta library with unique molecular identifiers. Each CDR3 protein gets one entry after TCRdb re-called the PCR reads with MiXCR. Of around 90,000 distinct CDR3 sequences in the sample, 15% to 19% are singletons; the top ten hold roughly a fifth. The sample here was PBMCs, mostly from graft donor cells, taken 180 days after TCRalphabeta/CD19-depleted stem cell transplant. These receptor sequences come from a male patient aged 2-15 years who had a stem cell transplant for acute lymphoblastic leukemia, so the T cells may come from the graft donor.

This clonotype was recorded many times. The chain employs TRBV7-2 and TRBJ2-3, with 11 bases lining up with TRBD2. This CDR3 spans 17 amino acids. With 4 bases clipped from V and 0 bases from J, the junction kept 6 bases outside the gene matches. Looked up from germline, CDR1 is SGHTA and CDR2 is FQGNSA. The CDR3 DNA reads TGTGCCAGCAGCTCCAAGAGACTAGCGGGGAGCACAGATACGCAGTATTTT. This encodes CASSSKRLAGSTDTQYF.

The rearrangement links TRBV11-1 to TRBJ2-1, with TRBD2 matching over 9 bases. Germline values: CDR1 SGHAT, CDR2 FQDESV (reference sequence). CDR3 size: 19 residues. V trimming: 1 base; J trimming: 6 bases; junction bases outside the gene matches: 16. For the CDR3, the DNA is TGTGCCAGCAGCTTAGGCCTTTCGCGGGGGGGGCGGGGGCGCAATGAGCAGTTCTTC. Protein product: CASSLGLSRGGRGRNEQFF.

This clonotype showed up just a few times. V usage is TRBV5-6 and J usage is TRBJ1-1; weak D call: TRBD1 (5 bases). The V gene lost 2 bases and the J gene lost 5 bases, with 13 bases spanning the gap. The CDR3 is 14 residues long. From germline, CDR1 is SGHDT and CDR2 YYEEEE. The CDR3 is CASSFGGYKTEAFF. Here the CDR3 DNA reads TGTGCCAGCAGCTTTGGGGGGTATAAAACTGAAGCTTTCTTT.

This clonotype was found many times. The chain joins TRBV5-6 to TRBJ1-1; D remains unclear. V lost 4 bases to trimming and J lost 5 bases, with 15 bases between them. The germline gives CDR1 SGHDT, CDR2 YYEEEE. This CDR3 is built from 14 residues. In nucleotides, the CDR3 is TGTGCCAGCAGCGCCTACTCCTCGGGTACTGAAGCTTTCTTT. As protein: CASSAYSSGTEAFF.

The rearrangement joins TRBV25-1 to TRBJ1-5, with D maybe TRBD1 (6 bases). Per germline, CDR1 MGHDK and CDR2 SYGVNS. The CDR3 has 16 amino acids. The germline V and J ends were trimmed by 3 bases and 4 bases, with 16 bases remaining between them. This CDR3 is CASSEMGGPPNQPQHF. The CDR3 DNA is TGTGCCAGCAGTGAGATGGGGGGCCCACCTAATCAGCCCCAGCATTTT.

This clonotype showed up many times. The J gene is TRBJ1-1, the V gene TRBV5-6; D is unresolved. The germline V gene has CDR1 SGHDT and CDR2 YYEEEE. This CDR3 comprises 14 residues. V lost 4 bases to trimming and J lost 1 base, with 11 bases between them. The CDR3 here is CASSRGLSNTEAFF. For the CDR3, the DNA is TGTGCCAGCAGCCGTGGACTTTCGAACACTGAAGCTTTCTTT.

V usage is TRBV7-9 and J usage is TRBJ2-7; 7 bases fit TRBD1. J gave up 2 bases and V 6 bases, and 16 bases lay outside the gene matches. The CDR3 consists of 17 residues. Germline V lookup: CDR1 SEHNR, CDR2 FQNEAQ (reference sequence). CDR3 DNA: TGTGCCAGCAGTCGGAATCCAACAGGGGAATGGACCTACGAGCAGTACTTC. Protein product: CASSRNPTGEWTYEQYF.

There are a few counts of this clonotype. This sequence joins TRBV5-1 and TRBJ2-5; D ambiguous. The CDR3 sequence is 14 residues long. Trimming removed 0 bases from V and 5 bases from J, with 11 bases in between. The germline V gene has CDR1 SGHRS and CDR2 YFSETQ. The CDR3 is CASSLAPVRETQYF. The DNA of the CDR3 is TGCGCCAGCAGCTTGGCCCCGGTGAGGGAGACCCAGTACTTC.

The chain has TRBV5-1 and TRBJ2-7, with 7 bases matching TRBD1. V dropped 1 base and J dropped 0; count of bases not matched to a gene: 4. Germline lookup yields CDR1 SGHRS and CDR2 YFSETQ. This CDR3 spans 15 amino acids. DNA for the CDR3: TGCGCCAGCAGCTTGACCGGGACAGCCTCCTACGAGCAGTACTTC. It is translated as CASSLTGTASYEQYF.

This clonotype showed up just a few times. The chain has TRBV4-2 and TRBJ1-5; 10 bases agree with TRBD1. CDR1 is LGHNA and CDR2 is YNFKEQ in the germline V gene. The CDR3 consists of 16 residues. Unmatched junction bases numbered 4, after V lost 4 bases and J lost 1 base. The CDR3 nucleotides are TGTGCCAGCAGCCCCCGGACAGGGGGGAGCAATCAGCCCCAGCATTTT. Translated, it gives CASSPRTGGSNQPQHF.

This clonotype was seen once. The rearrangement uses TRBV6-2 or TRBV6-3 and TRBJ2-7; 9 bases map to TRBD1. The CDR3 has 16 residues. V trimming: 6 bases; J trimming: 0 bases; junction bases outside the gene matches: 9. In germline, CDR1 is MNHEY, CDR2 SVGEGT. CDR3 sequence: CASRGAGTGSSYEQYF. Here the CDR3 DNA reads TGTGCCAGCAGGGGAGCGGGGACAGGGAGCTCCTACGAGCAGTACTTC.

The CDR3 DNA sequence: TGTGCCAGCAGCTTACGAGCGGGGGGACCCTACAATGAGCAGTTCTTC. Amino acid sequence: CASSLRAGGPYNEQFF. V and J are TRBV7-9 and TRBJ2-1; 9 bases match TRBD2. Germline V gene sequence: CDR1 SEHNR, CDR2 FQNEAQ (reference sequence). There are 16 residues in the CDR3. J was trimmed by 2 bases and V by 2 bases; bases with no gene match: 4.

In this sample, this clonotype turned up a few times. The chain is built from TRBV3-1 and TRBJ1-2; D gene uncertain. Trimming shortened V by 4 bases and J by 4 bases, and 19 bases separated the two germline ends. The CDR3 length is 16 residues. Germline loops: CDR1 LGHDT, CDR2 YNNKEL (reference sequence). The CDR3 region is CASSPRHGQAFYGYTF. CDR3 DNA sequence: TGTGCCAGCAGCCCTAGACATGGGCAGGCTTTCTATGGCTACACCTTC.

This clonotype was seen a handful of times. The chain combines TRBV6-5 with TRBJ1-6, with a possible D match to TRBD1 (5 bases). V was pared by 0 bases and J by 5 bases, with 8 bases between. CDR1 and CDR2 (germline): MNHEY, SVGAGI. This CDR3 has 15 amino acids. DNA for the CDR3: TGTGCCAGCAGTTACTCACCAGGGAATAATTCACCCCTCCACTTT. Translated, it gives CASSYSPGNNSPLHF.

CDR3 residues: CASSPYEQGAYEQYF. CDR3 nucleotides: TGTGCCAGCAGCCCCTATGAGCAGGGGGCCTACGAGCAGTACTTC. The chain joins TRBV14 to TRBJ2-7, with 7 bases identical to TRBD1. The V gene's germline CDR1 is SGHDN and CDR2 FVKESK. V dropped 4 bases and J dropped 2; count of bases not matched to a gene: 8. This CDR3 is 15 amino acids long.

This sequence joins TRBV5-1 and TRBJ1-5; unclear D gene. The CDR3 is 14 amino acids. V was clipped by 2 bases and J by 6 bases, with 12 bases between them. The germline V gene has CDR1 SGHRS and CDR2 YFSETQ. CDR3 amino acids: CASSLGSAGQPQHF. CDR3 nucleotide sequence: TGCGCCAGCAGCTTAGGTTCCGCTGGTCAGCCCCAGCATTTT.

V and J are TRBV6-4 and TRBJ2-3, with TRBD1 as a possible D gene (7 bases). The germline gives CDR1 MRHNA, CDR2 SNTAGT. The CDR3 consists of 16 residues. V was trimmed by 2 bases and J by 3 bases, leaving 15 bases between them. In nucleotides, the CDR3 is TGTGCCAGCAGTGACGCCGGGGCAGGGGGGACAGATACGCAGTATTTT. This codes for CASSDAGAGGTDTQYF.